This T cell receptor beta chain was documented in a study of blood T cells in healthy people across ages. Study details: Researchers report that template switching captured about one barcoded beta molecule per two T cells. General study results and limits: Unsorted PBMCs blocked a conclusive comparison of naive and antigen-experienced cells.

A second PCR, run for roughly 7 to 11 cycles, used a sample-barcoded 5' primer plus a J-beta primer mix. TCRdb reprocessed the 5' RACE reads with MiXCR, giving one entry per CDR3 protein. The data show about 680,000 distinct CDR3 sequences, around half seen once. Of note for this clonotype: Its matching antigen is unknown.

CDR1 MGHDK and CDR2 SYGVNS come from the germline V gene. The CDR3 is made up of 14 amino acids. V shed 5 bases and J 7 bases; nucleotides not matched to a gene: 9. This chain uses TRBV25-1 with TRBJ2-5; 8 nucleotides match TRBD2. This TCR derives from a woman aged 60 to 75 in good health. The sequenced sample consisted of blood. CDR3 DNA: TGTGCCAGCAGTAGTAGCGGGACTTCAGGGACCCAGTACTTC. Amino acids: CASSSSGTSGTQYF. Using reference TRBV25-1 and TRBJ2-5 for the parts outside the CDR3, the full variable domain is EADIYQTPRYLVIGTGKKITLECSQTMGHDKMYWYQQDPGMELHLIHYSYGVNSTEKGDLSSESTVSRIRTEHFPLTLESARPSHTSQYLCASSSSGTSGTQYFGPGTRLLVL.